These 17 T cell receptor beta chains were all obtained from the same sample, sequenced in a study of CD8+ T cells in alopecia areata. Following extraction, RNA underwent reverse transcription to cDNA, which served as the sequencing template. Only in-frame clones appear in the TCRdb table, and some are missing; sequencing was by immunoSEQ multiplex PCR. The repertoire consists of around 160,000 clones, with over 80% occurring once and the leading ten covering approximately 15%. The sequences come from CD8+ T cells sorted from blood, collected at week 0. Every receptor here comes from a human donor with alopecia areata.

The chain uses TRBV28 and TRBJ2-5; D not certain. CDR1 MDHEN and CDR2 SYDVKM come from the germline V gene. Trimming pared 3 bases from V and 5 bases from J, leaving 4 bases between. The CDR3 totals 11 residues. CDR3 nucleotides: TGTGCCAGCAGTTTCTTTGAGACCCAGTACTTC. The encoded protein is CASSFFETQYF.

Here the CDR3 DNA reads TGTGCCAGCAGCGTAGAGTCGGCTTACGAGCAGTACTTC. It codes for CASSVESAYEQYF. The chain couples TRBV9 to TRBJ2-7; no firm D call. The CDR3 spans 13 residues. V lost 0 bases and J lost 4, with 8 bases in between. CDR1 SGDLS and CDR2 YYNGEE come from the germline V gene.

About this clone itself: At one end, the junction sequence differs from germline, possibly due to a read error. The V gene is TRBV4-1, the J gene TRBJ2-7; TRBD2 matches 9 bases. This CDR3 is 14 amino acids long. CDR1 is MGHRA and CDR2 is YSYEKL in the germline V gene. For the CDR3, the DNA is TGTGCCAGCAGCCAACGCGGGGGGGCCTACGAGCAGTACTTC. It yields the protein CASSQRGGAYEQYF.

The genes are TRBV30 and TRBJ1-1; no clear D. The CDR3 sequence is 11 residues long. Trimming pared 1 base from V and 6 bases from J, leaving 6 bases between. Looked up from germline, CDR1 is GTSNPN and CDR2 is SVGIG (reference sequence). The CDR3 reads CAWSDAPEAFF. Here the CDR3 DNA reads TGTGCCTGGAGTGACGCACCTGAAGCTTTCTTT.

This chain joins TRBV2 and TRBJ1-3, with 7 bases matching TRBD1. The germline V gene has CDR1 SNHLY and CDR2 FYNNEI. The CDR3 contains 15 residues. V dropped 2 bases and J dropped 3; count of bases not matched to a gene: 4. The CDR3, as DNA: TGTGCCAGCAGTGAAAACAGGGACAGTGGAAACACCATATATTTT. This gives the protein CASSENRDSGNTIYF.

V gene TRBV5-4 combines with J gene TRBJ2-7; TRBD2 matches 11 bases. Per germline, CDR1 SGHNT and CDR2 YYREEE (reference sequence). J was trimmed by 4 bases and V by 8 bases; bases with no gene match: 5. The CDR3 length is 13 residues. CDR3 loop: CASTTSGGYEQYF. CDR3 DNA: TGTGCCAGTACTACTAGCGGGGGATACGAGCAGTACTTC.

The CDR3 region is CASSLGLAGLSYEQYF. DNA of the CDR3: TGCGCCAGCAGCTTGGGGCTAGCGGGCCTGTCCTACGAGCAGTACTTC. The chain recombines TRBV5-1 with TRBJ2-7; TRBD2 aligns across 8 bases. CDR1 is SGHRS and CDR2 is YFSETQ in the germline V gene. This CDR3 spans 16 amino acids. V shed 0 bases, J shed 1 base, and the junction held 6 bases outside the gene matches. The full variable domain, rest sourced from reference TRBV5-1 and TRBJ2-7, is KAGVTQTPRYLIKTRGQQVTLSCSPISGHRSVSWYQQTPGQGLQFLFEYFSETQRNKGNFPGRFSGRQFSNSRSEMNVSTLELGDSALYLCASSLGLAGLSYEQYFGPGTRLTVT.

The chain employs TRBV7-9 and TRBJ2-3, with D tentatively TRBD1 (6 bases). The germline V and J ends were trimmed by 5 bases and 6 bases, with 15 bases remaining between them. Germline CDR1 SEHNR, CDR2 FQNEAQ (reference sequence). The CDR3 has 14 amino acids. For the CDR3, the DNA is TGTGCCAGCAGCAACTCGGACAGTTCCGATACGCAGTATTTT. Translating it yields CASSNSDSSDTQYF.

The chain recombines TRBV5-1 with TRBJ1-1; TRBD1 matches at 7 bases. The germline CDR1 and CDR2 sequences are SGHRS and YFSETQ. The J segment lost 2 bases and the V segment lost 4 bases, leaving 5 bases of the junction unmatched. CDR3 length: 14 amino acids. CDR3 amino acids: CASSLGTANTEAFF. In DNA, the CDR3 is TGCGCCAGCAGCCTTGGGACAGCAAACACTGAAGCTTTCTTT.

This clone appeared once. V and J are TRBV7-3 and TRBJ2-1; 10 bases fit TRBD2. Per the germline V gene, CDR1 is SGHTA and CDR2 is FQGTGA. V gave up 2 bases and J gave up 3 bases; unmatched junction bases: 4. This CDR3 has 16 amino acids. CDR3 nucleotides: TGTGCCAGCAGCTTATTTATAGCGGGGGGCTACAATGAGCAGTTCTTC. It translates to CASSLFIAGGYNEQFF.

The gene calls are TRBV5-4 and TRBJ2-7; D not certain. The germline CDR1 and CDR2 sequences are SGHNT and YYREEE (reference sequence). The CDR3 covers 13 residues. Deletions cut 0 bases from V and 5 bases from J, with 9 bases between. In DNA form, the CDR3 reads TGTGCCAGCAGCTTGGGTGCAGGTCACGAGCAGTACTTC. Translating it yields CASSLGAGHEQYF. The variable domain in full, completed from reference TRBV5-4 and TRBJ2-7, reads ETGVTQSPTHLIKTRGQQVTLRCSSQSGHNTVSWYQQALGQGPQFIFQYYREEENGRGNFPPRFSGLQFPNYSSELNVNALELDDSALYLCASSLGAGHEQYFGPGTRLTVT.

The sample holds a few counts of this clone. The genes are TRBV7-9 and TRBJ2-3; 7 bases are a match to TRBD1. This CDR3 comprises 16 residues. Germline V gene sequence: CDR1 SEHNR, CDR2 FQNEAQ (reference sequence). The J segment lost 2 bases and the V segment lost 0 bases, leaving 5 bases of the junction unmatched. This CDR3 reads CASSLALGQTTDTQYF. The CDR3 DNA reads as TGTGCCAGCAGCTTAGCCCTGGGACAGACCACAGATACGCAGTATTTT.

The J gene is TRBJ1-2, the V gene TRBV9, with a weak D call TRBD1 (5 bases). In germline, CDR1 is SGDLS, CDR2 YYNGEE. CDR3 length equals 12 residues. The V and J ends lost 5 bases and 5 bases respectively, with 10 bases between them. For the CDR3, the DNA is TGTGCCAGCAGAGACAGCATTTATGGCTACACCTTC. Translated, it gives CASRDSIYGYTF.

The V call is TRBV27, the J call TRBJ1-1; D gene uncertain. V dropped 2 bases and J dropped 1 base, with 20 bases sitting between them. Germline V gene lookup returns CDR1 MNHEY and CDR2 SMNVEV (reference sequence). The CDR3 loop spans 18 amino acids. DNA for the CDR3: TGTGCCAGCAGTTTAGTAAGGATGGGTGCCGGCTCGAACACTGAAGCTTTCTTT. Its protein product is CASSLVRMGAGSNTEAFF.

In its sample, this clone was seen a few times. The CDR3 bases are TGTGCCAGCCAAGATATTACAGGGGGAGCCAAAAACATTCAGTACTTC. It encodes CASQDITGGAKNIQYF. J is TRBJ2-4 and V is TRBV5-4, with TRBD1 matching 8 bases. The germline gives CDR1 SGHNT, CDR2 YYREEE (reference sequence). The length of the CDR3 is 16 residues. Trimming took 7 bases from V and 0 from J; bases not matched to a gene: 9. Together with reference TRBV5-4 and TRBJ2-4, the CDR3 gives the full variable domain: ETGVTQSPTHLIKTRGQQVTLRCSSQSGHNTVSWYQQALGQGPQFIFQYYREEENGRGNFPPRFSGLQFPNYSSELNVNALELDDSALYLCASQDITGGAKNIQYFGAGTRLSVL.

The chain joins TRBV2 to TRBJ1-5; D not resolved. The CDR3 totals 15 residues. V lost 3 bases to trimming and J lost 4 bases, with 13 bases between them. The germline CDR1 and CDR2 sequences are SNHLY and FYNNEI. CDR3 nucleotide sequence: TGTGCCAGCAGTGACGACGGATACCTTAATCAGCCCCAGCATTTT. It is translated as CASSDDGYLNQPQHF.

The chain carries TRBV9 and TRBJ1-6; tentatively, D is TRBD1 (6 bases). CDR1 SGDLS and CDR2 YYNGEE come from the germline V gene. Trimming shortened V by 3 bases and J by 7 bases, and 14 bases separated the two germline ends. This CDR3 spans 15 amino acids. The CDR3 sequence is CASSATRTDNSPLHF. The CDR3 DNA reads TGTGCCAGCAGCGCGACTAGGACAGACAATTCACCCCTCCACTTT.